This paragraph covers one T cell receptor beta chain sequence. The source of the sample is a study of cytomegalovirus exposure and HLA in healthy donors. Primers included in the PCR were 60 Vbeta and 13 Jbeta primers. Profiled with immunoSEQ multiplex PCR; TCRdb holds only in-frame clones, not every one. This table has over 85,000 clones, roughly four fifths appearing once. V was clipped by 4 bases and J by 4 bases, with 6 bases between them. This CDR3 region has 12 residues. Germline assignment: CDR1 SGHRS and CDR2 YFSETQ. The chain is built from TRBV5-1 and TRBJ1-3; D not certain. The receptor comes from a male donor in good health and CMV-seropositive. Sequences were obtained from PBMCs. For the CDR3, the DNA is TGCGCCAGCAGCCAACAAGGAAACACCATATATTTT. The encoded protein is CASSQQGNTIYF.